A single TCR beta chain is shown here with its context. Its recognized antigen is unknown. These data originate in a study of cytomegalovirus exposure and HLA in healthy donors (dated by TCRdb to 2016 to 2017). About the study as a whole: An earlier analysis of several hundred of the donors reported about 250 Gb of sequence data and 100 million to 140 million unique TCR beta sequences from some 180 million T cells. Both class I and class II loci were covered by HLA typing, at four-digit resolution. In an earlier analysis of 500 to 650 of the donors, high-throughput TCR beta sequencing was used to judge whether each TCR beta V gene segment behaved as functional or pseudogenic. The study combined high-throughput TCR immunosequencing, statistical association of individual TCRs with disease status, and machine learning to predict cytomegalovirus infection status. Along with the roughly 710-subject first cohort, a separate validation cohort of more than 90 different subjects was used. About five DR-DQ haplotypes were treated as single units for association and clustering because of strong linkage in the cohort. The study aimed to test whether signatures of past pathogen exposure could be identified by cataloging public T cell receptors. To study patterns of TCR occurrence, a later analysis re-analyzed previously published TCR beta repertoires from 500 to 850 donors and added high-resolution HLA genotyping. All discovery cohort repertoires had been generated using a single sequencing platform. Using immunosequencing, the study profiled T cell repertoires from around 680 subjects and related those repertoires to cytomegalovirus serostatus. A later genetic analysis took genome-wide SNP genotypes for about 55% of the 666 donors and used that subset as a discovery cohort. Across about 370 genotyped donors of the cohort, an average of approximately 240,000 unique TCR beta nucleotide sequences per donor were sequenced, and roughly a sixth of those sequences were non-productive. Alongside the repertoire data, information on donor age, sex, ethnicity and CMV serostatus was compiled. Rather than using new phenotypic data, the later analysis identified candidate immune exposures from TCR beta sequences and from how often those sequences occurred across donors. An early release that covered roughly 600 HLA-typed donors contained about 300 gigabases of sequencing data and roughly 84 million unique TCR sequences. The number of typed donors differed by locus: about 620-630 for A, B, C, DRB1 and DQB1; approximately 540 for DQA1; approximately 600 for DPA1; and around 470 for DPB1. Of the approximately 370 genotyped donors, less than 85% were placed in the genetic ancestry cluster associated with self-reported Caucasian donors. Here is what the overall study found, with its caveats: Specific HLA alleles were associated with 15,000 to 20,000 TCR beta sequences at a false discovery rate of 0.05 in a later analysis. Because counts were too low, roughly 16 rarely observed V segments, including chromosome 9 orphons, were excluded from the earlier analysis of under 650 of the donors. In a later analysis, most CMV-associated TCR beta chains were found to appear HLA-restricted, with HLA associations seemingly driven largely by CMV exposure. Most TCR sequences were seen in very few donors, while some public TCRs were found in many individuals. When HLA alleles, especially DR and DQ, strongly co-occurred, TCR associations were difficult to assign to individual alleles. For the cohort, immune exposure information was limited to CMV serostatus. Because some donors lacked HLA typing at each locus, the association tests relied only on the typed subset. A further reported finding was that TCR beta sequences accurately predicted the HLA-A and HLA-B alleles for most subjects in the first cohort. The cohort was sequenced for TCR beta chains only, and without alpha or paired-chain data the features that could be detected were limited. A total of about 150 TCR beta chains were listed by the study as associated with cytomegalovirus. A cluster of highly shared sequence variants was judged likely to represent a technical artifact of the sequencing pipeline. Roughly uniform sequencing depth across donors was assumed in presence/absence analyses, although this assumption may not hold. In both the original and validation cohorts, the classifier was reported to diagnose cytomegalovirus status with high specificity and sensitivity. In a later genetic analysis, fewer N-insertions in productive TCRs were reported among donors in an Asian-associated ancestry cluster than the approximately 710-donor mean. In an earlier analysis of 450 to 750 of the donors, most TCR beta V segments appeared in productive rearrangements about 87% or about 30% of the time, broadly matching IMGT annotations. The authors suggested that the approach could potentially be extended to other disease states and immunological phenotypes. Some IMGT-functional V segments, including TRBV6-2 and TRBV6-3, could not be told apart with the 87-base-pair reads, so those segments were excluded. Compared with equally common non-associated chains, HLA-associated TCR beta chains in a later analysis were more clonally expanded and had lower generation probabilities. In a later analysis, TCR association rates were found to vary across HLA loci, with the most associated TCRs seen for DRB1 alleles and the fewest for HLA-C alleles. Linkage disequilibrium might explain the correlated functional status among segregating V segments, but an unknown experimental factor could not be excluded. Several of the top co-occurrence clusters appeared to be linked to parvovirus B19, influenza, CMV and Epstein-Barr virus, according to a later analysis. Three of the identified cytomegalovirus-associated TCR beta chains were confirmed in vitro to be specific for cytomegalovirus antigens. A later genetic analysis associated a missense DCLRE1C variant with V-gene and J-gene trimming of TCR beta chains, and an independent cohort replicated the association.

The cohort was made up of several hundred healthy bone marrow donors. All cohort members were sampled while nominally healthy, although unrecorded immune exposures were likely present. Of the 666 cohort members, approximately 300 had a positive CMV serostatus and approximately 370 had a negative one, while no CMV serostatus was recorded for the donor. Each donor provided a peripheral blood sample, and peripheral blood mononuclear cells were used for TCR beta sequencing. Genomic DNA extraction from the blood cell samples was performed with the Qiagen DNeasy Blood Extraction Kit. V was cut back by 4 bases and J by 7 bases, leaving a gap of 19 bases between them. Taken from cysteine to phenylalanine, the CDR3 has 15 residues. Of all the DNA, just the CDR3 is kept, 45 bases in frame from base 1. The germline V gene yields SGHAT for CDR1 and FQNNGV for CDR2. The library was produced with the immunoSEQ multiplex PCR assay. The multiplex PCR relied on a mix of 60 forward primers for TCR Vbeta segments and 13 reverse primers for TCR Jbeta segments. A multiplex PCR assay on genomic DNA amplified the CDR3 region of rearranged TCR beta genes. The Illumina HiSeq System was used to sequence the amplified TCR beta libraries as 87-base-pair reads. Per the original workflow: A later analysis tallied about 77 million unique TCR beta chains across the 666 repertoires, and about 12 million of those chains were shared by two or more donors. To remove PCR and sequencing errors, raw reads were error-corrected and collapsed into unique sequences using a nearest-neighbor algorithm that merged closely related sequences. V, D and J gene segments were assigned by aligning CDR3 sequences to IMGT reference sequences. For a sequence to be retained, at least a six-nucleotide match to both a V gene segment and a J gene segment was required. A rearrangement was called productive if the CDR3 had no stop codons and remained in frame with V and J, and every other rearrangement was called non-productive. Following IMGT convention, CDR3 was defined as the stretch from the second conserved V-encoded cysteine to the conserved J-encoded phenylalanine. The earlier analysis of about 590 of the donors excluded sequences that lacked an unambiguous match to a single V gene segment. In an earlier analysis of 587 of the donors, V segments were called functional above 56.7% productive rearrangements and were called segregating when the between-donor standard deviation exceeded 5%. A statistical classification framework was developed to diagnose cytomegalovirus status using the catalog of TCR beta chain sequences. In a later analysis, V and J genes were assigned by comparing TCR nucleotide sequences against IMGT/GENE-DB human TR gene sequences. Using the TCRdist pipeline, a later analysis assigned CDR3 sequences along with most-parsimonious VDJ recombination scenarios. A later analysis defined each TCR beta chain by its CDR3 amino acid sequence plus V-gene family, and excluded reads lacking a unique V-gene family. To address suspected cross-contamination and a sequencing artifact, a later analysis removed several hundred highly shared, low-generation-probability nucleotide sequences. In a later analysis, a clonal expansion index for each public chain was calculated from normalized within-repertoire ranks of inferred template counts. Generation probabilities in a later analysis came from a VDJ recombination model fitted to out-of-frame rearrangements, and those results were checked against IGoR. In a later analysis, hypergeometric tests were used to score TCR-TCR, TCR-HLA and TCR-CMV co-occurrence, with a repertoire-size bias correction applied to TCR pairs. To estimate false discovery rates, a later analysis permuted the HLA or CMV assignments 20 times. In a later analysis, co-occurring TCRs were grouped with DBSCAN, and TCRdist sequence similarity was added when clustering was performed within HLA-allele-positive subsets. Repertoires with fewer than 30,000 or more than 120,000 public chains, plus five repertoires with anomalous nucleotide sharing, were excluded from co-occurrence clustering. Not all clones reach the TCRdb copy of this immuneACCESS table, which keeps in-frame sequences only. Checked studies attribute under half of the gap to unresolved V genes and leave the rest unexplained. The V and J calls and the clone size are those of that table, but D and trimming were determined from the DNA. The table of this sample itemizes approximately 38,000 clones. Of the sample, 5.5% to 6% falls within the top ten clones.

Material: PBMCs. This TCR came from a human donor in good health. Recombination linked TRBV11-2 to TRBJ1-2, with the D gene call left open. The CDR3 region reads CASSSEGRVGGGYTF. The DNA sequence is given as TGTGCCAGCAGCTCTGAAGGGAGGGTCGGCGGTGGCTACACCTTC.